These 17 T cell receptor beta chains originate from one sample sequenced in a study of shared clonotypes between healthy human individuals. TCRdb keeps only in-frame clones here, not all; method: immunoSEQ multiplex PCR. The data hold hundreds of thousands of clones, with roughly 70% observed a single time. Sequenced input: memory CD4+ T cells sorted from blood. Subset meaning: CD45RA-negative fraction. The receptors here all came from a woman between 25 and 40 years old in good health.

This chain links TRBV28 with TRBJ2-1; 7 bases line up with TRBD1. With 8 bases clipped from V and 0 bases from J, the junction kept 10 bases outside the gene matches. CDR3 length: 16 amino acids. Germline assignment: CDR1 MDHEN and CDR2 SYDVKM. The CDR3 sequence is CASVSLQGPSYNEQFF. Written as DNA, the CDR3 is TGTGCCAGCGTGAGCCTACAGGGGCCCTCCTACAATGAGCAGTTCTTC.

The V call is TRBV5-4, the J call TRBJ2-2; D possibly corresponds to TRBD1 (5 bases). This CDR3 has 14 amino acids. In germline, CDR1 is SGHNT, CDR2 YYREEE (reference sequence). The V end lost 3 bases, the J end lost 7 bases, and 13 bases lay between the germline ends. CDR3 sequence reads: CASSSKGIDGELFF. The DNA for the CDR3 is TGTGCCAGCAGCTCGAAGGGGATAGACGGGGAGCTGTTTTTT.

The CDR3 coding sequence is TGTGCCTGGAGTCCGGGACTAGCGCGCAATGAGCAGTTCTTC. Translated: CAWSPGLARNEQFF. V is TRBV30 and J is TRBJ2-1; 10 bases map to TRBD2. This CDR3 has 14 amino acids. V was clipped by 2 bases and J by 6 bases; unmatched bases: 4. Germline V gene data show CDR1 as GTSNPN and CDR2 as SVGIG (reference sequence).

This sequence joins TRBV19 and TRBJ1-3; the match to TRBD1 covers 7 bases. Germline assignment: CDR1 LNHDA and CDR2 SQIVND (reference sequence). This CDR3 spans 14 amino acids. V was pared by 7 bases and J by 8 bases, with 11 bases of the junction left unmatched. The CDR3: CASKRDRIEDTIYF. In DNA form, the CDR3 reads TGTGCCAGTAAACGGGACAGAATTGAGGACACCATATATTTT.

The chain couples TRBV6-5 to TRBJ2-1; 7 nucleotides match TRBD1. The CDR3 contains 15 residues. CDR1 is MNHEY and CDR2 is SVGAGI in the germline V gene. The ends lost 0 bases at V and 6 bases at J; junction bases unmatched: 5. The CDR3 DNA sequence: TGTGCCAGCAGTTACTCGCTCAGGGGGACCAATGAGCAGTTCTTC. Its protein product is CASSYSLRGTNEQFF.

The chain joins TRBV29-1 to TRBJ2-3; D not certain. Germline-derived CDR1 and CDR2 are SQVTM and ANQGSEA. V was pared by 4 bases and J by 11 bases, with 13 bases between. The length of the CDR3 is 11 residues. CDR3 sequence reads: CSVVVALGQYF. In DNA, the CDR3 is TGCAGCGTTGTTGTTGCCCTTGGGCAGTATTTT.

The chain joins TRBV11-2 to TRBJ1-2, with D unresolved. Germline V gives CDR1 SGHAT, CDR2 FQNNGV. This CDR3 is 13 amino acids long. With 5 bases removed from V and 5 bases from J, the gap between germline ends came to 12 bases. This CDR3 reads CASSPIGGYGYTF. For the CDR3, the DNA is TGTGCCAGCAGCCCGATAGGAGGGTATGGCTACACCTTC. The variable domain in full, with the rest retrieved from reference TRBV11-2 and TRBJ1-2, is EAGVAQSPRYKIIEKRQSVAFWCNPISGHATLYWYQQILGQGPKLLIQFQNNGVVDDSQLPKDRFSAERLKGVDSTLKIQPAKLEDSAVYLCASSPIGGYGYTFGSGTRLTVV.

Concerning this clone: The same CDR3 arises from other DNA sequences in this sample as well. This chain joins TRBV6-1 and TRBJ1-2; D is unresolved. Germline values: CDR1 MNHNS, CDR2 SASEGT. This CDR3 is built from 12 residues. V shed 8 bases and J shed 0 bases, with 7 bases lying between them. This CDR3 is CASSPANYGYTF. The CDR3 region has the DNA TGTGCCAGCTCGCCAGCTAACTATGGCTACACCTTC.

This clone came up a few times. The DNA for the CDR3 is TGTGCCTGGAGTGTTGGACTAGCGAGTACGGAGACCCAGTACTTC. Its translation: CAWSVGLASTETQYF. The rearrangement links TRBV30 to TRBJ2-5; 9 bases map to TRBD2. The germline V gene has CDR1 GTSNPN and CDR2 SVGIG (reference sequence). With 0 bases clipped from V and 5 bases from J, the junction kept 7 bases outside the gene matches. The CDR3 has 15 residues.

The chain joins TRBV5-1 to TRBJ2-2; TRBD2 might be the D (6 bases). Trimming took off 1 base at V and 2 bases at J, with 12 bases between the two ends. CDR3 length equals 16 residues. The germline V gene encodes CDR1 SGHRS and CDR2 YFSETQ. CDR3 nucleotides: TGCGCCAGCAGCTTGTCCGGGACTGATAACACCGGGGAGCTGTTTTTT. It yields the protein CASSLSGTDNTGELFF.

CDR3 in amino acids: CASSFNRQPNQPQHF. CDR3 bases: TGTGCCAGCAGCTTTAATAGACAGCCTAATCAGCCCCAGCATTTT. The chain is built from TRBV7-2 and TRBJ1-5, with TRBD1 as a possible D gene (5 bases). Between the trimmed V and J ends, which lost 3 bases and 4 bases, there was a span of 13 bases. Germline V gene lookup returns CDR1 SGHTA and CDR2 FQGNSA. This CDR3 region has 15 residues.

The chain employs TRBV5-4 and TRBJ2-3; D may be TRBD1 or TRBD2 (6 bases each). The CDR3 has 15 amino acids. V shed 3 bases and J shed 3 bases, with 14 bases lying between them. Germline CDR1 SGHNT, CDR2 YYREEE (reference sequence). The CDR3 DNA is TGTGCCAGCAGCTCTAGGGGGGCGAGAACAGATACGCAGTATTTT. Its translation is CASSSRGARTDTQYF.

The count of this clone is one. This chain links TRBV5-4 with TRBJ2-6; the D gene is possibly TRBD1 (5 bases). Trimming took off 0 bases at V and 5 bases at J, with 12 bases between the two ends. The germline gives CDR1 SGHNT, CDR2 YYREEE (reference sequence). The CDR3 length is 16 residues. The CDR3 region has the DNA TGTGCCAGCAGCTTGGCCGGCAGGGTGAGGGCCAACGTCCTGACTTTC. It translates to CASSLAGRVRANVLTF.

On this clone: A much larger clone differs from this one at a single base, so this may be a read error. The same CDR3 can be traced to other DNA sequences in this sample. The chain employs TRBV29-1 and TRBJ1-2; D gene ambiguous. The CDR3 runs to 12 residues. Germline V gives CDR1 SQVTM, CDR2 ANQGSEA. Trimming took 6 bases from V and 8 from J, leaving 16 bases between them. CDR3 sequence (DNA): TGCAGCGTCGATTTGTCACTTTGGGGCTACACCTTC. It yields the protein CSVDLSLWGYTF.

This clone has a single count. The chain employs TRBV11-2 and TRBJ2-3, with TRBD2 as a possible D gene (6 bases). The CDR3 is made up of 13 amino acids. The V and J ends lost 3 bases and 10 bases respectively, with 14 bases between them. CDR1 is SGHAT and CDR2 is FQNNGV in the germline V gene. For the CDR3, the DNA is TGTGCCAGCAGCTTTGATCTAGCGAATTCGCAGTATTTT. Its translation is CASSFDLANSQYF.

This clone appeared a single time. The V and J genes are TRBV6-1 and TRBJ1-3; no firm D call. This CDR3 contains 15 residues. Germline assignment: CDR1 MNHNS and CDR2 SASEGT. The V and J ends lost 0 bases and 0 bases respectively, with 6 bases between them. The CDR3 sequence: CASSEAGFSGNTIYF. Written as DNA, the CDR3 is TGTGCCAGCAGTGAAGCAGGGTTCTCTGGAAACACCATATATTTT.

The chain recombines TRBV28 with TRBJ2-7; TRBD1 aligns across 10 bases. Unmatched junction bases numbered 11, after V lost 6 bases and J lost 6 bases. CDR1 and CDR2 (germline): MDHEN, SYDVKM. The CDR3 is made up of 15 amino acids. The CDR3 bases are TGTGCCAGCAGGCGCCCGGGACAGGGGCTTGGCGAGCAGTACTTC. It specifies CASRRPGQGLGEQYF.